Presented here are 30 T cell receptor beta chains from one specimen sequenced in a study of blood T cells in healthy people across ages. It was with a sample-barcoded 5' primer and a J-beta primer mix that a second PCR of roughly 6 to 11 cycles was run. Each CDR3 protein gets one entry after TCRdb re-called the 5' RACE reads with MiXCR. The sample records roughly 730,000 distinct CDR3 sequences, around 50% being singletons. The sequenced material came from blood. The receptors were sampled from a man aged 40-50 years in good health.

The chain links TRBV20-1 to TRBJ1-1; D is ambiguous. Per the germline V gene, CDR1 is DFQATT and CDR2 is SNEGSKA (reference sequence). V dropped 5 bases and J dropped 1 base, with 14 bases sitting between them. The CDR3 sequence is 14 residues long. Here the CDR3 reads CSAGGGPKNTEAFF. CDR3 DNA sequence: TGCAGTGCTGGAGGCGGGCCGAAGAACACTGAAGCTTTCTTT.

This clonotype was recorded once. The CDR3: CASSYGVAEKLFF. The CDR3 DNA reads as TGTGCCAGCAGTTACGGGGTCGCTGAAAAACTGTTTTTT. The chain couples TRBV2 to TRBJ1-4; D unresolved. Trimming removed 5 bases at V and 7 bases at J, with 11 bases between. Germline V gene lookup returns CDR1 SNHLY and CDR2 FYNNEI. The CDR3 is 13 residues long.

The chain links TRBV28 to TRBJ1-6; D perhaps matches TRBD1 (5 bases). V was trimmed by 1 base and J by 3 bases, leaving 7 bases between them. Per the germline V gene, CDR1 is MDHEN and CDR2 is SYDVKM. The CDR3 is 15 residues long. CDR3 region: CASSLSGGYNSPLHF. The CDR3 DNA follows: TGTGCCAGCAGTTTATCCGGGGGCTATAATTCACCCCTCCACTTT.

V is TRBV20-1 and J is TRBJ2-3, with TRBD2 identical over 9 bases. The germline CDR1 and CDR2 sequences are DFQATT and SNEGSKA (reference sequence). The CDR3 sequence is 16 residues long. V lost 0 bases, J lost 4 bases, and 8 bases stayed unmatched. The CDR3 DNA reads as TGCAGTGCTAGAGATTGGAGCGGGAGGACAGCAGATACGCAGTATTTT. Its protein is CSARDWSGRTADTQYF.

This chain joins TRBV20-1 and TRBJ2-7; TRBD2 aligns across 10 bases. The DNA end favors TRBJ2-5, so the J call may be wrong. Germline CDR1 DFQATT, CDR2 SNEGSKA (reference sequence). The length of the CDR3 is 20 residues. Written as DNA, the CDR3 is TGCAGTGCCATACAGTTGGGCCTAGCGGGGGTTTTTGGAAGATTGGAGACCCAGTACTTC. Its protein is CSAIQLGLAGVFGRLETQYF.

The rearrangement joins TRBV7-3 to TRBJ2-5; perhaps TRBD1 as D (5 bases). The CDR3 runs to 13 residues. Trimming stripped 3 bases from V and 5 bases from J, with 10 bases between. Germline values: CDR1 SGHTA, CDR2 FQGTGA. The CDR3 DNA follows: TGTGCCAGCAGCTTCGGACATCAGGAGACCCAGTACTTC. Protein: CASSFGHQETQYF.

The V and J genes are TRBV12-3 or TRBV12-4 and TRBJ2-7; 8 bases are shared with TRBD2. The CDR3 is 16 residues long. Germline trimming cut 4 bases from V and 7 bases from J; bases unmatched to any gene: 15. CDR3 loop: CASSSTGRGATGEQYF. The CDR3 bases are TGTGCCAGCAGTTCGACGGGGCGGGGGGCTACGGGAGAGCAGTACTTC.

This clonotype was seen more than once but under ten times. The chain links TRBV29-1 to TRBJ2-4; weak D call: TRBD1 (6 bases). This CDR3 comprises 14 residues. CDR1 SQVTM and CDR2 ANQGSEA come from the germline V gene. Trimming took off 8 bases at V and 6 bases at J, with 20 bases between the two ends. CDR3 sequence reads: CSTRADTGSNIQYF. CDR3 nucleotides: TGCAGCACACGGGCCGACACAGGGTCAAACATTCAGTACTTC. Looking up the rest from reference TRBV29-1 and TRBJ2-4 gives the full variable domain: SAVISQKPSRDICQRGTSLTIQCQVDSQVTMMFWYRQQPGQSLTLIATANQGSEATYESGFVIDKFPISRPNLTFSTLTVSNMSPEDSSIYLCSTRADTGSNIQYFGAGTRLSVL.

This clonotype was detected many times. This rearrangement joins TRBV5-1 to TRBJ2-1; tentative D call: TRBD2 (6 bases). This CDR3 spans 15 amino acids. The V and J ends lost 0 bases and 4 bases respectively, with 11 bases between them. The germline CDR1 and CDR2 sequences are SGHRS and YFSETQ. The CDR3 spells CASSLESGWYNEQFF. DNA for the CDR3: TGCGCCAGCAGCTTGGAAAGCGGGTGGTACAATGAGCAGTTCTTC.

The chain employs TRBV25-1 and TRBJ2-2, with a tentative D call TRBD2 (6 bases). Germline loops: CDR1 MGHDK, CDR2 SYGVNS. V was shortened by 6 bases and J by 7 bases, with 24 bases between the two germline ends. The CDR3 extends over 17 amino acids. In DNA, the CDR3 is TGTGCCAGCAGCCACCTCCGGGCGGCCGGGAGTATCGGGGAGCTGTTTTTT. Encoded protein: CASSHLRAAGSIGELFF.

The gene calls are TRBV11-3 and TRBJ1-6; D is ambiguous. The CDR3 runs to 14 residues. Trimming took off 4 bases at V and 10 bases at J, with 14 bases between the two ends. CDR1 and CDR2 from the germline V gene are SGHNT and YENEEA. CDR3: CASSSGPIGSPLHF. In DNA, the CDR3 is TGTGCCAGCAGCTCCGGACCCATAGGCTCACCCCTCCACTTT.

This sequence joins TRBV9 and TRBJ2-5, with 7 bases fitting TRBD2. Germline lookup yields CDR1 SGDLS and CDR2 YYNGEE. CDR3 length: 17 amino acids. Unmatched junction bases numbered 16, after V lost 3 bases and J lost 5 bases. CDR3 DNA sequence: TGTGCCAGCAGCGCCCGGATCGTGGGAGGGCCCAGGGAGACCCAGTACTTC. It specifies CASSARIVGGPRETQYF.

The CDR3 region has the DNA TGTGCCAGCAGACGACAGGGCGGCGAGCAGTACTTC. Protein sequence: CASRRQGGEQYF. The gene calls are TRBV6-2 or TRBV6-3 and TRBJ2-7; 7 nucleotides align to TRBD1. The CDR3 is 12 residues long. V trimming: 6 bases; J trimming: 6 bases; junction bases outside the gene matches: 5. Germline lookup yields CDR1 MNHEY and CDR2 SVGEGT.

This chain links TRBV10-3 with TRBJ2-5; 8 nucleotides agree with TRBD1. CDR3 length equals 15 residues. V lost 3 bases to trimming and J lost 5 bases; unmatched junction nucleotides: 8. From germline, CDR1 is ENHRY and CDR2 SYGVKD. The chain's CDR3 is CAISEVWTGLETQYF. For the CDR3, the DNA is TGTGCCATCAGTGAAGTGTGGACAGGGCTGGAGACCCAGTACTTC.

This clonotype appeared once. The chain combines TRBV2 with TRBJ2-1, with 8 positions matching TRBD1. The ends lost 4 bases at V and 5 bases at J; junction bases unmatched: 7. The CDR3 runs to 15 residues. CDR1 is SNHLY, CDR2 FYNNEI, per germline. This CDR3 reads CASSADRAENNEQFF. CDR3 bases: TGTGCCAGCAGTGCGGACAGGGCCGAGAACAATGAGCAGTTCTTC.

The rearrangement links TRBV28 to TRBJ2-3, with 10 bases identical to TRBD2. This CDR3 region has 15 residues. Germline V lookup: CDR1 MDHEN, CDR2 SYDVKM. Unmatched junction bases numbered 6, after V lost 3 bases and J lost 6 bases. This CDR3 is CASSFPSGGGDTQYF. The CDR3 DNA sequence: TGTGCCAGCAGTTTCCCTAGCGGGGGCGGCGATACGCAGTATTTT. Full variable domain (rest looked up from reference TRBV28 and TRBJ2-3): DVKVTQSSRYLVKRTGEKVFLECVQDMDHENMFWYRQDPGLGLRLIYFSYDVKMKEKGDIPEGYSVSREKKERFSLILESASTNQTSMYLCASSFPSGGGDTQYFGPGTRLTVL.

The CDR3 reads CASGRDFYEQYF. The CDR3 nucleotides are TGTGCCAGCGGCAGAGACTTCTACGAGCAGTACTTC. V gene TRBV5-5 combines with J gene TRBJ2-7, with no clear D. The ends were cut back, 7 bases at V and 3 bases at J, with 11 bases in the middle. The CDR3 consists of 12 residues. Germline CDR1 reads SGHKS; CDR2 reads YYEKEE (reference sequence).

The chain carries TRBV4-2 and TRBJ2-5; D is perhaps TRBD1 or TRBD2 (5 bases each). The J call is doubtful: the DNA matches TRBJ2-7 better. There are 17 residues in the CDR3. The germline V gene encodes CDR1 LGHNA and CDR2 YNFKEQ. The CDR3 DNA reads TGTGCCAGCAGCCAGGAGATGGGGGTCCTGGGGAAGGGCGAGCAGTACTTC. Translated: CASSQEMGVLGKGEQYF.

This chain joins TRBV29-1 and TRBJ1-5, with 7 bases aligning to TRBD1. J gave up 5 bases and V 5 bases, and 3 bases lay outside the gene matches. This CDR3 has 12 amino acids. The germline V gene encodes CDR1 SQVTM and CDR2 ANQGSEA. CDR3 loop: CSVRQGDQPQHF. The CDR3 coding sequence is TGCAGCGTTCGACAGGGCGATCAGCCCCAGCATTTT.

This clonotype appeared many times. The chain has TRBV6-5 and TRBJ2-5; no definite D call. The V gene lost 6 bases and the J gene lost 4 bases, with 6 bases spanning the gap. Germline V gives CDR1 MNHEY, CDR2 SVGAGI. The CDR3 loop spans 11 amino acids. CDR3 sequence reads: CASRIGETQYF. In DNA, the CDR3 is TGTGCCAGCAGAATTGGAGAGACCCAGTACTTC.

In this sample, this clonotype turned up once. The chain has TRBV7-3 and TRBJ2-5; 8 positions match TRBD2. Germline CDR1 reads SGHTA; CDR2 reads FQGTGA. Trimming cost V 1 base and J 11 bases; bases outside gene matches: 18. The length of the CDR3 is 17 residues. The CDR3 DNA sequence: TGTGCCAGCAGCTTAAGTATCCTAGCGGGCTCCTACAATGAGCAGTACTTC. Its translation is CASSLSILAGSYNEQYF.

This chain joins TRBV20-1 and TRBJ2-5; 10 bases are shared with TRBD2. Looked up from germline, CDR1 is DFQATT and CDR2 is SNEGSKA (reference sequence). With V trimmed by 6 bases and J by 11 bases, 21 bases remained unmatched. The CDR3 sequence is 16 residues long. CDR3 DNA sequence: TGCAGTGCCGAGGGTCCGGGACTAGCGTATTCAGGAGAGCAGTACTTC. Translating it yields CSAEGPGLAYSGEQYF.

V gene TRBV4-2 combines with J gene TRBJ2-5; TRBD2 matches at 8 bases. The CDR3 contains 15 residues. The V and J ends lost 1 base and 4 bases, in that order; junction bases with no gene match: 5. Germline V lookup: CDR1 LGHNA, CDR2 YNFKEQ. The CDR3 reads CASSQVAGGVETQYF. For the CDR3, the DNA is TGTGCCAGCAGCCAAGTGGCGGGAGGAGTAGAGACCCAGTACTTC.

This clonotype was picked up a small number of times. This chain links TRBV29-1 with TRBJ2-1; possibly TRBD1 for D (6 bases). Germline loops: CDR1 SQVTM, CDR2 ANQGSEA. The CDR3 loop spans 16 amino acids. The V gene lost 4 bases and the J gene lost 5 bases, with 21 bases spanning the gap. The CDR3 reads CSVGHPNRVGHNEQFF. DNA of the CDR3: TGCAGCGTTGGCCACCCTAACAGGGTCGGGCACAATGAGCAGTTCTTC.

The J gene is TRBJ2-2, the V gene TRBV10-3, with 7 bases aligning to TRBD1. CDR3 length equals 17 residues. The germline gives CDR1 ENHRY, CDR2 SYGVKD. V lost 0 bases and J lost 0; bases outside the gene matches: 4. Here the CDR3 reads CAISESQGPSNTGELFF. CDR3 DNA: TGTGCCATCAGTGAGTCACAGGGGCCCTCGAACACCGGGGAGCTGTTTTTT.

The rearrangement uses TRBV7-2 and TRBJ2-7; tentative D call: TRBD2 (5 bases). Germline values: CDR1 SGHTA, CDR2 FQGNSA. This CDR3 region has 14 residues. V was pared by 4 bases and J by 6 bases, with 16 bases between. For the CDR3, the DNA is TGTGCCAGCAGCTCACGAATCGAGGGATCCGAGCAGTACTTC. It is translated as CASSSRIEGSEQYF.

This clonotype has a handful of counts. J is TRBJ1-1 and V is TRBV27, with D unresolved. V was cut by 7 bases and J by 1 base, with 13 bases left in between. The CDR3 sequence is 14 residues long. CDR1 is MNHEY and CDR2 is SMNVEV in the germline V gene (reference sequence). CDR3: CASTSVRKNTEAFF. In DNA form, the CDR3 reads TGTGCCAGCACCTCGGTACGGAAGAACACTGAAGCTTTCTTT.

The chain couples TRBV3-1 to TRBJ1-1, with a possible D match to TRBD1 (5 bases). The CDR3 has 14 residues. Germline CDR1 LGHDT, CDR2 YNNKEL (reference sequence). V was clipped by 1 base and J by 4 bases, with 10 bases between them. This chain's CDR3 is CASSQVPGGTEAFF. DNA for the CDR3: TGTGCCAGCAGCCAAGTCCCCGGGGGCACTGAAGCTTTCTTT.

The J gene is TRBJ2-3, the V gene TRBV20-1; no definite D call. The CDR3 spans 16 residues. Germline V gene data show CDR1 as DFQATT and CDR2 as SNEGSKA (reference sequence). Trimming shortened V by 3 bases and J by 3 bases, and 19 bases separated the two germline ends. This CDR3 reads CSASPTAVGSTDTQYF. The CDR3 bases are TGCAGTGCTAGTCCTACCGCAGTGGGCAGTACAGATACGCAGTATTTT.

The chain joins TRBV12-3 or TRBV12-4 to TRBJ2-7; the D gene is possibly TRBD2 (5 bases). With 4 bases removed from V and 2 bases from J, the gap between germline ends came to 15 bases. The CDR3 runs to 15 residues. DNA for the CDR3: TGTGCCAGCAGTTGGACCAGCGGAGAGACCTACGAGCAGTACTTC. This encodes CASSWTSGETYEQYF.